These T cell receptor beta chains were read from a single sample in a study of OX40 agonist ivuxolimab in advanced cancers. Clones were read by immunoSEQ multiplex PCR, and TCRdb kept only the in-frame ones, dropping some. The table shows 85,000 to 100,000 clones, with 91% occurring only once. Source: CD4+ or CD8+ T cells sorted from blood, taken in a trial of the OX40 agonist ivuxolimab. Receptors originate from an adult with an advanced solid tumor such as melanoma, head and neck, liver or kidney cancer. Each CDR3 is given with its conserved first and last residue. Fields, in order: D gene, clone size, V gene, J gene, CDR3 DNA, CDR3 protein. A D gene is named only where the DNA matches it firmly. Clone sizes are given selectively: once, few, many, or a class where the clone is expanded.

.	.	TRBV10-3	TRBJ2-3	TGTGCCATCAGTGCAGACTCCCCGTCATGGGATACGCAGTATTTT	CAISADSPSWDTQYF
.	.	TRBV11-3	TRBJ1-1	TGTGCCAGCAGCTTAGAGGGCGCCACTGAAGCTTTCTTT	CASSLEGATEAFF
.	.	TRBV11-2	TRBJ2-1	TGTGCCAGCAGCTTAAACCCGGTTAGGCCCAATGAGCAGTTCTTC	CASSLNPVRPNEQFF
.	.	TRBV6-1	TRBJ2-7	TGTGCCAGCAGTGAGGTCAGCTCCTACGAGCAGTACTTC	CASSEVSSYEQYF
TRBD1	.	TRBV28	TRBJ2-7	TGTGCCAGCAGTTTAGGGACAGGGGGCTCCTACGAGCAGTACTTC	CASSLGTGGSYEQYF
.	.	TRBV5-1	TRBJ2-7	TGCGCCAGCAGCTTGGGGCCCTTCTACGAGCAGTACTTC	CASSLGPFYEQYF
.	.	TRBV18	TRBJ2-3	TGTGCCAGCTCACTTACTAGCACCGACACAGATACGCAGTATTTT	CASSLTSTDTDTQYF
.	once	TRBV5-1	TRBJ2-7	TGTGCCAGCAGCCCGCCGGGGGGCGCCTACGAGCAGTACTTC	CASSPPGGAYEQYF
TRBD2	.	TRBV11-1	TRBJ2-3	TGTGCCAGCAGCCCGCCGACTAGCGGGTTTGGGTCTGGCACAGATACGCAGTATTTT	CASSPPTSGFGSGTDTQYF
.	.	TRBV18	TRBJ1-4	TGTGCCAGCTCACTGGGGCAGGGCGAAAAACTGTTTTTT	CASSLGQGEKLFF
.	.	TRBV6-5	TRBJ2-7	TGTGCCAGCAGTTACTCGGGGGCCTACGAGCAGTACTTC	CASSYSGAYEQYF
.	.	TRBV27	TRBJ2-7	TGTGCCAGCAGTCAACGGAGGGGCTACGAGCAGTACTTC	CASSQRRGYEQYF
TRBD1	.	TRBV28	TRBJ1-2	TGTGCCAGCAGTTTGTCCAGGGGGCCGAACTATGGCTACACCTTC	CASSLSRGPNYGYTF
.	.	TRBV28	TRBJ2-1	TGTGCCAGCAGTCTAACGGACCTTCGCTACAATGAGCAGTTCTTC	CASSLTDLRYNEQFF
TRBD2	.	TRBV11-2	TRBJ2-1	TGTGCCAGCAGCTTAGTCGCGGGAGGGTACAATGAGCAGTTCTTC	CASSLVAGGYNEQFF
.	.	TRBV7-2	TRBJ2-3	TGTGCCAGCAGCTTAGTCGCGGTCGGGACACACACAGATACGCAGTATTTT	CASSLVAVGTHTDTQYF
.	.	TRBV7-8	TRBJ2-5	TGTGCCAGCACGGGGTATCAGGAGACCCAGTACTTC	CASTGYQETQYF
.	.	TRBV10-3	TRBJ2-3	TGTGCCATCAGTGAAGCGACAGATACGCAGTATTTT	CAISEATDTQYF
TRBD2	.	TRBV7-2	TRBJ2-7	TGTGCCAGCAGCGCCGGGACTAGCGGGAGGGCCCGCGAGCAGTACTTC	CASSAGTSGRAREQYF
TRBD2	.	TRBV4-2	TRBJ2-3	TGTGCCAGCAGCCAAGTAGGCGGGAGGGGGGCAGATACGCAGTATTTT	CASSQVGGRGADTQYF
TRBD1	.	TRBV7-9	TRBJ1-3	TGTGCCAGCAGACTCCGGACAGGCGAAGGGACTGGAAACACCATATATTTT	CASRLRTGEGTGNTIYF
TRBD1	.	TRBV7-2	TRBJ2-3	TGTGCCAGCAGCTTAGCCTGGACAGGGGGAACAGATACGCAGTATTTT	CASSLAWTGGTDTQYF
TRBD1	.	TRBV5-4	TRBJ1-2	TGTGCCAGCAGCGGGGACAGGGGCACCTATGGCTACACCTTC	CASSGDRGTYGYTF
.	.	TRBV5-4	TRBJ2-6	TGTGCCAGCAGCTTGGGCGGGGCCGAGGCCAACGTCCTGACTTTC	CASSLGGAEANVLTF
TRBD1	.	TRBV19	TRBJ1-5	TGTGCCAGTTCCCCCGGGGACAGGCGCCAGCAGCCCCAGCATTTT	CASSPGDRRQQPQHF
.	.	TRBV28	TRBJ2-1	TGTGCCAGCAGGAGGGAAAGGGGGCAGTTCTTC	CASRRERGQFF
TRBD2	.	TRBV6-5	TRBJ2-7	TGTGCCAGCAGTCCCCCAAGCGGGAGAAAGTACTTC	CASSPPSGRKYF
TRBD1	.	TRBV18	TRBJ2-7	TGTGCCAGCTCACCCGGACAGGAAGAGCAGTACTTC	CASSPGQEEQYF
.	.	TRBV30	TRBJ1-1	TGTGCCTGGAACAGCCTGCCTAGCACTGAAGCTTTCTTT	CAWNSLPSTEAFF
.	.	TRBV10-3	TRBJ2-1	TGTGCCATCAGTGAATCTATTGAGGGTGAGCAGTTCTTC	CAISESIEGEQFF
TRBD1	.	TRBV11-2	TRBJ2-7	TGTGCCAGGAGGCCACAGGGGGTCTCCTACGAGCAGTACTTC	CARRPQGVSYEQYF